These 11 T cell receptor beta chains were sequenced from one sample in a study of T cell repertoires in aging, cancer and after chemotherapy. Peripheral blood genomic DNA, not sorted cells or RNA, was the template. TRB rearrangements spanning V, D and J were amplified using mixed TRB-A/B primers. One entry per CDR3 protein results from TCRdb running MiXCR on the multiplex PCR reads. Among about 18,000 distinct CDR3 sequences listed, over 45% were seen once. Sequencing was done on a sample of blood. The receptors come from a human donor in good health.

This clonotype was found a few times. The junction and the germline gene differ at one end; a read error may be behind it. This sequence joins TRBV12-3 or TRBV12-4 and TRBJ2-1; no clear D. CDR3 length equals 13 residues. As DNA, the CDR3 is TGTGCCAGCACTACCCCGGGTCTTAGTCATCTAATCTTC. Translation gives CASTTPGLSHLIF.

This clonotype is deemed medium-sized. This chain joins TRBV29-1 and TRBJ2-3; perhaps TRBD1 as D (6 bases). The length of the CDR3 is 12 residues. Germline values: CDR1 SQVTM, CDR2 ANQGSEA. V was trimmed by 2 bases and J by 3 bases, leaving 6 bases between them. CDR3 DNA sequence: TGCAGCGTTGAACAGGGGACAGATACGCAGTATTTT. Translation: CSVEQGTDTQYF.

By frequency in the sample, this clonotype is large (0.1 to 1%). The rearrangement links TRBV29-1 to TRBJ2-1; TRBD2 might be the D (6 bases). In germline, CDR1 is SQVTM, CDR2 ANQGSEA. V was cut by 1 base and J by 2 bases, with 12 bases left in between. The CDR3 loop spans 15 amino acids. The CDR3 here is CSVEVWDSAYNEQFF. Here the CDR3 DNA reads TGCAGCGTTGAAGTGTGGGACTCGGCCTACAATGAGCAGTTCTTC.

The CDR3 DNA sequence: TGCAGCGTTGAAGGGACAGCCTTGAACACTGAAGCTTTCTTT. Translation gives CSVEGTALNTEAFF. V gene TRBV29-1 combines with J gene TRBJ1-1; maybe TRBD1 (6 bases). The CDR3 has 14 amino acids. CDR1 is SQVTM, CDR2 ANQGSEA, per germline. V lost 1 base to trimming and J lost 0 bases, with 9 bases between them.

The CDR3 spells CASSLGWTGVGTEAFF. The CDR3 DNA sequence: TGTGCCAGCAGTTTAGGTTGGACAGGGGTGGGCACTGAAGCTTTCTTT. This chain joins TRBV27 and TRBJ1-1; 9 bases line up with TRBD1. The V gene's germline CDR1 is MNHEY and CDR2 SMNVEV (reference sequence). The CDR3 is 16 residues long. V shed 2 bases and J 4 bases; nucleotides not matched to a gene: 8.

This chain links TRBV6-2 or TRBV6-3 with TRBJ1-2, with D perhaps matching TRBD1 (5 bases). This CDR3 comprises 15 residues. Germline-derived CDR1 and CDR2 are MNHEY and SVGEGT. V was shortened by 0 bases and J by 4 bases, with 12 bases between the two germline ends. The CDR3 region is CASSYSTGGGYGYTF. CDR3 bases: TGTGCCAGCAGTTACTCTACGGGGGGAGGCTATGGCTACACCTTC.

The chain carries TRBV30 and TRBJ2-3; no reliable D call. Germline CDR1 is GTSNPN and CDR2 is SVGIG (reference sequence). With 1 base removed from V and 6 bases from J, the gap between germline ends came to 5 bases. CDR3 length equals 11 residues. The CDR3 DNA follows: TGTGCCTGGAGTGCGGAGGATACGCAGTATTTT. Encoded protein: CAWSAEDTQYF.

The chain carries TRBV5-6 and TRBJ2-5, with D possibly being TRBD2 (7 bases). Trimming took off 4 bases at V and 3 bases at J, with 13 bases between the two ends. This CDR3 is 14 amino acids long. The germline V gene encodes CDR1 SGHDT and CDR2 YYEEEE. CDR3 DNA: TGTGCCAGCAGCCTGGGGGGGCGGGAAGAGACCCAGTACTTC. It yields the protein CASSLGGREETQYF.

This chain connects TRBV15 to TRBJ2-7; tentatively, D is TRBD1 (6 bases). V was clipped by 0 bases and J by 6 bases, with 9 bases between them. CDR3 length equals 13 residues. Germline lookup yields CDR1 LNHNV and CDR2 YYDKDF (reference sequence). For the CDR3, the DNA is TGTGCCACCAGCAGAGATACACAGGGCGAGCAGTACTTC. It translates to CATSRDTQGEQYF.

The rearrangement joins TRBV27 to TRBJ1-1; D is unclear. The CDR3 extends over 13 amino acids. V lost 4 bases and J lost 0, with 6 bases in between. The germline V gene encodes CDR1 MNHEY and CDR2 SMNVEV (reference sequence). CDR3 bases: TGTGCCAGCAGTTGGACGGTGAACACTGAAGCTTTCTTT. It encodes CASSWTVNTEAFF.

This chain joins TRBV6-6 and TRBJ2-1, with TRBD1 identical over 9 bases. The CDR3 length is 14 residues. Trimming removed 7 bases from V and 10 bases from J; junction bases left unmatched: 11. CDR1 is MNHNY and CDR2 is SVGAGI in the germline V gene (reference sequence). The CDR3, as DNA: TGTGCCAGCAAGGACAGGGGCCCTACTAGGGAGCAGTTCTTC. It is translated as CASKDRGPTREQFF.